The 27 T cell receptor beta chains in this list originate from one sample, sequenced in a study of cytomegalovirus exposure and HLA in healthy donors. The PCR made use of 60 Vbeta and 13 Jbeta primers. Clones were sequenced by immunoSEQ multiplex PCR, and TCRdb holds only the in-frame ones, with some missing. This sample has fewer than 150,000 clones, with around 74% found just once. The sequenced sample consisted of PBMCs. These TCRs come from a young man in good health and CMV-seronegative.

This chain joins TRBV28 and TRBJ2-7, with a possible D match to TRBD2 (7 bases). With 8 bases removed from V and 3 bases from J, the gap between germline ends came to 14 bases. This CDR3 is built from 13 residues. Germline assignment: CDR1 MDHEN and CDR2 SYDVKM. In DNA, the CDR3 is TGTGCCAGCCTGGGGGGGGCTCGCTACGAGCAGTACTTC. Its protein product is CASLGGARYEQYF. The entire variable domain, with the rest obtained from reference TRBV28 and TRBJ2-7, is as follows: DVKVTQSSRYLVKRTGEKVFLECVQDMDHENMFWYRQDPGLGLRLIYFSYDVKMKEKGDIPEGYSVSREKKERFSLILESASTNQTSMYLCASLGGARYEQYFGPGTRLTVT.

The rearrangement links TRBV19 to TRBJ1-2, with D perhaps TRBD1 (5 bases). CDR3 length equals 14 residues. Germline CDR1 LNHDA, CDR2 SQIVND (reference sequence). The V gene lost 5 bases and the J gene lost 3 bases, with 13 bases spanning the gap. The CDR3 loop is CASSPTETYYGYTF. The CDR3 DNA sequence: TGTGCCAGTAGTCCGACAGAGACCTACTATGGCTACACCTTC.

The rearrangement links TRBV7-2 to TRBJ2-3; D may be TRBD1 (6 bases). The CDR3 length is 16 residues. Germline loops: CDR1 SGHTA, CDR2 FQGNSA. The V end was cut by 4 bases, the J end by 4 bases, with 18 bases between. As DNA, the CDR3 is TGTGCCAGCAGCTCAGAAACAGGGAGAGGCCCAGATACGCAGTATTTT. It yields the protein CASSSETGRGPDTQYF.

The CDR3 protein is CATNPGSYGYTF. DNA for the CDR3: TGTGCCACCAACCCCGGGTCCTATGGCTACACCTTC. The chain is built from TRBV7-9 and TRBJ1-2; no definite D call. The CDR3 is made up of 12 amino acids. V gave up 10 bases and J gave up 4 bases, with 13 bases separating them. The germline CDR1 and CDR2 sequences are SEHNR and FQNEAQ (reference sequence).

The chain employs TRBV7-8 and TRBJ1-2; no firm D call. CDR1 is SGHVS and CDR2 is FQNEAQ in the germline V gene. CDR3 size: 13 residues. Trimming shortened V by 5 bases and J by 0 bases, and 7 bases separated the two germline ends. CDR3 DNA: TGTGCCAGCAGCGAAGACACTAACTATGGCTACACCTTC. Protein: CASSEDTNYGYTF.

This clone was seen a few times. Within the sample, other DNA sequences also encode this same CDR3. The V gene is TRBV11-2, the J gene TRBJ1-2; D call uncertain. Trimming removed 3 bases from V and 2 bases from J, with 7 bases in between. This CDR3 has 13 amino acids. The germline V gene has CDR1 SGHAT and CDR2 FQNNGV. DNA for the CDR3: TGTGCCAGCAGCTTGGGCACAAACTATGGCTACACCTTC. Translating it yields CASSLGTNYGYTF.

A few counts support this clone. The V call is TRBV7-9, the J call TRBJ1-4; TRBD1 matches 8 bases. J was trimmed by 7 bases and V by 5 bases; bases with no gene match: 6. Germline V CDR1 and CDR2: SEHNR, FQNEAQ (reference sequence). The length of the CDR3 is 14 residues. CDR3 coding DNA: TGTGCCAGCAGCCTGGACAGGGATCGTGAAAAACTGTTTTTT. This encodes CASSLDRDREKLFF.

V is TRBV18 and J is TRBJ1-1; possibly TRBD1 for D (5 bases). Trimming pared 6 bases from V and 1 base from J, leaving 9 bases between. This CDR3 is built from 13 residues. Germline CDR1 KGHSH, CDR2 LQKENI. CDR3: CASSETENTEAFF. CDR3 DNA sequence: TGTGCCAGCTCGGAGACAGAGAACACTGAAGCTTTCTTT.

The chain carries TRBV19 and TRBJ1-5, with D maybe TRBD1 (6 bases). Trimming stripped 1 base from V and 6 bases from J, with 13 bases between. The CDR3 has 15 residues. The germline V gene encodes CDR1 LNHDA and CDR2 SQIVND (reference sequence). The CDR3 reads CASSIAQGSGQPQHF. The CDR3 bases are TGTGCCAGTAGTATAGCCCAGGGGAGCGGTCAGCCCCAGCATTTT.

This chain joins TRBV19 and TRBJ1-5, with a possible D match to TRBD1 (6 bases). The CDR3 is made up of 15 amino acids. Looked up from germline, CDR1 is LNHDA and CDR2 is SQIVND (reference sequence). V gave up 2 bases and J gave up 4 bases, with 12 bases separating them. CDR3 coding DNA: TGTGCCAGTAGTATAAAGGGCAGGGGAAATCAGCCCCAGCATTTT. Amino acid sequence: CASSIKGRGNQPQHF.

This chain joins TRBV27 and TRBJ2-3; tentatively, D is TRBD1 (5 bases). Germline lookup yields CDR1 MNHEY and CDR2 SMNVEV (reference sequence). This CDR3 has 13 amino acids. Trimming removed 3 bases at V and 3 bases at J, with 7 bases between. The CDR3 nucleotides are TGTGCCAGCAGTTTCCAGGGAACAGATACGCAGTATTTT. The encoded protein is CASSFQGTDTQYF.

V and J are TRBV7-6 and TRBJ2-7, with 7 bases identical to TRBD2. Trimming at V came to 1 base and at J to 2 bases, leaving 5 bases not matched to a gene. Germline CDR1 and CDR2: SGHVS and FNYEAQ. The CDR3 sequence is 15 residues long. The CDR3 DNA reads as TGTGCCAGCAGCTTAGAAACCAGCGGGGCCTACGAGCAGTACTTC. Translating gives CASSLETSGAYEQYF.

This chain joins TRBV27 and TRBJ2-3; maybe TRBD2 (5 bases). V lost 2 bases, J lost 2 bases, and 11 bases lay in between. Germline CDR1 is MNHEY and CDR2 is SMNVEV (reference sequence). The CDR3 covers 15 residues. The CDR3 DNA is TGTGCCAGCAGTTTAACGGGGTCCTTCACAGATACGCAGTATTTT. The encoded protein is CASSLTGSFTDTQYF.

The sample holds a few counts of this clone. V gene TRBV23-1 combines with J gene TRBJ2-4, with 8 bases that match TRBD2. Being an ORF, TRBV23-1 has a function that is uncertain. This CDR3 has 20 residues. The J segment lost 0 bases and the V segment lost 0 bases, leaving 13 bases of the junction unmatched. The CDR3 DNA follows: TGCGCCAGCAGTCAATCCGGAAGTACTAGCGGTTATCTAGCCAAAAACATTCAGTACTTC. Amino acids: CASSQSGSTSGYLAKNIQYF.

The rearrangement links TRBV9 to TRBJ1-1; 7 positions match TRBD1. V was pared by 3 bases and J by 1 base, with 6 bases of the junction left unmatched. The CDR3 covers 15 residues. Germline V gene lookup returns CDR1 SGDLS and CDR2 YYNGEE. DNA for the CDR3: TGTGCCAGCAGCGGAGGACAGGTCGGGAACACTGAAGCTTTCTTT. This encodes CASSGGQVGNTEAFF.

This sequence joins TRBV5-6 and TRBJ1-5; D may be TRBD1 (6 bases). Germline V gives CDR1 SGHDT, CDR2 YYEEEE. V dropped 7 bases and J dropped 1 base, with 9 bases sitting between them. This CDR3 is built from 13 residues. As DNA, the CDR3 is TGTGCCAGCTCCACAGGGAGCAATCAGCCCCAGCATTTT. It is translated as CASSTGSNQPQHF.

Note on this clone: Germline is not matched at one junction end, which may reflect a read error. The chain employs TRBV7-7 and TRBJ2-7, with TRBD1 as a possible D gene (6 bases). The CDR3 has 14 amino acids. The germline V gene encodes CDR1 SSHAT and CDR2 FNYEAQ (reference sequence). The CDR3 DNA sequence: TGTGCTAGCAGCCCACTGCCGGACAGCTACGAGCAGTACTTC. It codes for CASSPLPDSYEQYF.

This clone was seen only a few times. The chain has TRBV9 and TRBJ1-1; possible D gene TRBD1, 6 bases. Between the trimmed V and J ends, which lost 3 bases and 4 bases, there was a span of 13 bases. Germline CDR1 is SGDLS and CDR2 is YYNGEE. The CDR3 has 14 residues. The CDR3 spells CASSAGGPGTEAFF. The CDR3 DNA follows: TGTGCCAGCAGCGCGGGGGGCCCGGGCACTGAAGCTTTCTTT.

This clone was picked up a small number of times. The gene calls are TRBV13 and TRBJ2-7; the match to TRBD1 covers 8 bases. The germline CDR1 and CDR2 sequences are PRHDT and FYEKMQ (reference sequence). With V trimmed by 0 bases and J by 5 bases, 6 bases remained unmatched. The CDR3 covers 15 residues. In nucleotides, the CDR3 is TGTGCCAGCAGCTTAGGGCCAGGGGGCATCGACGAGCAGTACTTC. Protein product: CASSLGPGGIDEQYF.

The rearrangement uses TRBV18 and TRBJ2-1; the match to TRBD2 covers 10 bases. Trimming removed 2 bases from V and 4 bases from J; junction bases left unmatched: 2. This CDR3 contains 15 residues. The germline CDR1 and CDR2 sequences are KGHSH and LQKENI. The CDR3 coding sequence is TGTGCCAGCTCACCAGGACTAGCGGCATACAATGAGCAGTTCTTC. Translated: CASSPGLAAYNEQFF.

This clone has a single count. V usage is TRBV28 and J usage is TRBJ2-7; D perhaps matches TRBD1 (6 bases). This CDR3 is 15 amino acids long. Germline V gene sequence: CDR1 MDHEN, CDR2 SYDVKM. Between the trimmed V and J ends, which lost 6 bases and 2 bases, there was a span of 17 bases. The DNA of the CDR3 is TGTGCCAGCAGACAGGGACACTTGGGGACCTACGAGCAGTACTTC. It encodes CASRQGHLGTYEQYF.

The gene calls are TRBV28 and TRBJ2-7, with TRBD1 as a possible D gene (6 bases). The V and J ends lost 5 bases and 3 bases respectively, with 17 bases between them. The CDR3 totals 15 residues. CDR1 MDHEN and CDR2 SYDVKM come from the germline V gene. CDR3 nucleotides: TGTGCCAGCAGTCCACCGGGACAAGGGAACTACGAGCAGTACTTC. Residues: CASSPPGQGNYEQYF.

V gene TRBV28 combines with J gene TRBJ1-1; a weak D match, TRBD1 (6 bases). Germline V CDR1 and CDR2: MDHEN, SYDVKM. This CDR3 contains 16 residues. V lost 5 bases to trimming and J lost 1 base, with 17 bases between them. The CDR3 sequence is CASSPRGGERNTEAFF. The CDR3 nucleotides are TGTGCCAGCAGTCCCCGCGGGGGCGAAAGGAACACTGAAGCTTTCTTT.

Only a few counts were recorded for this clone. The J gene is TRBJ1-3, the V gene TRBV9, with TRBD1 identical over 9 bases. The trim removed 0 bases at V and 1 base at J, leaving 5 bases unmatched. CDR3 size: 17 residues. Germline loops: CDR1 SGDLS, CDR2 YYNGEE. CDR3 DNA sequence: TGTGCCAGCAGCGTAGCCCCGGGGACAGGGTCTGGAAACACCATATATTTT. This gives the protein CASSVAPGTGSGNTIYF.

J is TRBJ2-5 and V is TRBV28; D might be TRBD1 (5 bases). The length of the CDR3 is 15 residues. The germline V and J ends were trimmed by 5 bases and 5 bases, with 18 bases remaining between them. The germline gives CDR1 MDHEN, CDR2 SYDVKM. For the CDR3, the DNA is TGTGCCAGCAGTCCCGTCCGGCAGGGCGGCGAGACCCAGTACTTC. Amino acids: CASSPVRQGGETQYF.

This clone was seen just once. The rearrangement joins TRBV9 to TRBJ1-3; D is ambiguous. Germline CDR1 SGDLS, CDR2 YYNGEE. The CDR3 has 15 residues. Deletions cut 0 bases from V and 4 bases from J, with 11 bases between. The CDR3 loop is CASSVENLPGNTIYF. The CDR3, as DNA: TGTGCCAGCAGCGTAGAAAACTTACCCGGAAACACCATATATTTT.

The chain joins TRBV15 to TRBJ2-5, with TRBD2 matching over 7 bases. The J segment lost 5 bases and the V segment lost 1 base, leaving 7 bases of the junction unmatched. Germline CDR1 is LNHNV and CDR2 is YYDKDF (reference sequence). The CDR3 is made up of 15 amino acids. The CDR3 DNA is TGTGCCACCAGCAGAGCAACAGCGGGGCTTGAGACCCAGTACTTC. It encodes CATSRATAGLETQYF.